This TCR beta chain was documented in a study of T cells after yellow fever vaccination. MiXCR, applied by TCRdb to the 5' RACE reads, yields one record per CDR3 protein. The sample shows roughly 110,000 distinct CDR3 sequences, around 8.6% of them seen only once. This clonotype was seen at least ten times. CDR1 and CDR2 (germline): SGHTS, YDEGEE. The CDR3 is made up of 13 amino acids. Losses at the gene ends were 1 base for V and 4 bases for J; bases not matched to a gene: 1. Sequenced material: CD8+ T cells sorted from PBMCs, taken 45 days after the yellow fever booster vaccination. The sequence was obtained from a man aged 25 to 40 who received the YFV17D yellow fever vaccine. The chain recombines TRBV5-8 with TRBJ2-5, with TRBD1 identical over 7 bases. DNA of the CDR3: TGTGCCAGCAGCTTGACAGGGGCAGAGACCCAGTACTTC. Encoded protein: CASSLTGAETQYF.